The rows below give T cell receptor beta chains drawn from one sample of a study of graft-versus-host responses after intestinal transplantation. For these TCRs, the target antigens are not known. Data came from immunoSEQ multiplex PCR; TCRdb stores just in-frame clones and leaves some out. This table has approximately 60,000 clones, 85% to 95% appearing once. This specimen consisted of unstimulated CD8+ T cells sorted from spleen or lymph node cells, obtained before transplant. These receptors were collected from a human donor who was the organ donor for an intestinal transplant. Both conserved end residues are part of each CDR3. The D gene is left open where the match is weak. Expanded clones get a size class; other rows say once, few or many, or leave the size out.

D gene: -; clone size: -; J gene: TRBJ2-7; V gene: TRBV11-1; CDR3 DNA: TGTGCCAGCAGCTTACCCCCAGGACTGACCTCCGACTACGAGCAGTACTTC; CDR3 protein: CASSLPPGLTSDYEQYF
D gene: TRBD1; clone size: -; J gene: TRBJ1-1; V gene: TRBV30; CDR3 DNA: TGTGCCTGGGACAGGGACCTGAACACTGAAGCTTTCTTT; CDR3 protein: CAWDRDLNTEAFF
D gene: -; clone size: -; J gene: TRBJ2-7; V gene: TRBV2; CDR3 DNA: TGTGCCAGCACGGCAGGGTCAAGCTACGAGCAGTACTTC; CDR3 protein: CASTAGSSYEQYF
D gene: TRBD2; clone size: -; J gene: TRBJ2-1; V gene: TRBV27; CDR3 DNA: TGTGCCAGCAACGAGGCGCCAGGACTAGCGGGAAGGAATGAGCAGTTCTTC; CDR3 protein: CASNEAPGLAGRNEQFF
D gene: TRBD2; clone size: -; J gene: TRBJ2-1; V gene: TRBV10-3; CDR3 DNA: TGTGCCATGGGGGGGGGAGGGCCCTACAATGAGCAGTTCTTC; CDR3 protein: CAMGGGGPYNEQFF
D gene: -; clone size: -; J gene: TRBJ2-2; V gene: TRBV7-2; CDR3 DNA: TGTGCCAGCAGCCTCCTAGCCTTCTTAACCGGGGAGCTGTTTTTT; CDR3 protein: CASSLLAFLTGELFF
D gene: -; clone size: -; J gene: TRBJ2-3; V gene: TRBV29-1; CDR3 DNA: TGCAGCGTTGAAGATCCTTTGACGAGGACTATCACAGATACGCAGTATTTT; CDR3 protein: CSVEDPLTRTITDTQYF
D gene: -; clone size: -; J gene: TRBJ2-7; V gene: TRBV19; CDR3 DNA: TGTGCCAGTAGTATAGGAGGCGGAGGGACCTACGAGCAGTACTTC; CDR3 protein: CASSIGGGGTYEQYF
D gene: TRBD2; clone size: -; J gene: TRBJ2-3; V gene: TRBV7-3; CDR3 DNA: TGTGCCAGCAGCCGCGGACTATCGCGGGAGGGCGCAGATACGCAGTATTTT; CDR3 protein: CASSRGLSREGADTQYF
D gene: TRBD1; clone size: -; J gene: TRBJ1-4; V gene: TRBV5-1; CDR3 DNA: TGCGCCAGCAGCTGGAGGACAGGGGTTAATGAAAAACTGTTTTTT; CDR3 protein: CASSWRTGVNEKLFF
D gene: -; clone size: -; J gene: TRBJ2-7; V gene: TRBV7-2; CDR3 DNA: TGTGCCAGCAGCTTAGATGCCCAGACACCATACTACGAGCAGTACTTC; CDR3 protein: CASSLDAQTPYYEQYF
D gene: -; clone size: -; J gene: TRBJ1-3; V gene: TRBV4-2; CDR3 DNA: TGTGCCAGCAGCCGGGGGGATGCTGGAAACACCATATATTTT; CDR3 protein: CASSRGDAGNTIYF
D gene: TRBD1; clone size: -; J gene: TRBJ2-7; V gene: TRBV13; CDR3 DNA: TGTGCCAGCAGCCCCAAGGGACAGGGCGACTACGAGCAGTACTTC; CDR3 protein: CASSPKGQGDYEQYF
D gene: TRBD1; clone size: -; J gene: TRBJ1-1; V gene: TRBV12-5; CDR3 DNA: TGTGCTAGTGCCACCACAGGGGGGGGAACTGAAGCTTTCTTT; CDR3 protein: CASATTGGGTEAFF
D gene: -; clone size: -; J gene: TRBJ1-1; V gene: TRBV5-6; CDR3 DNA: TGTGCCAGCAGTCTCGCTGCGGGACGGGAATTGTTAGAAGCTTTCTTT; CDR3 protein: CASSLAAGRELLEAFF
D gene: -; clone size: -; J gene: TRBJ1-6; V gene: TRBV6-5; CDR3 DNA: TGTGCCAGCAGTTACCTCAGGAGGAGGGGACCCCTCCACTTT; CDR3 protein: CASSYLRRRGPLHF
D gene: -; clone size: -; J gene: TRBJ2-7; V gene: TRBV4-3; CDR3 DNA: TGCGCCAGCAGCCAAGAACTGACCTACGAGCAGTACTTC; CDR3 protein: CASSQELTYEQYF
D gene: -; clone size: -; J gene: TRBJ1-2; V gene: TRBV6-5; CDR3 DNA: TGTGCCAGCAGTTACTACAGAAACTATGGCTACACCTTC; CDR3 protein: CASSYYRNYGYTF
D gene: -; clone size: -; J gene: TRBJ1-2; V gene: TRBV9; CDR3 DNA: TGTGCCAGCAGCGTAGGAGTCTATGGCTACACCTTC; CDR3 protein: CASSVGVYGYTF
D gene: -; clone size: -; J gene: TRBJ2-7; V gene: TRBV10-3; CDR3 DNA: TGTGCCATCAGCCTCCAGGGCGCGTCCTACGAGCAGTACTTC; CDR3 protein: CAISLQGASYEQYF
D gene: TRBD1; clone size: -; J gene: TRBJ1-5; V gene: TRBV5-4; CDR3 DNA: TGTGCCAGCAGCTTCAGGGGGGAAAAGTCCCAGCATTTT; CDR3 protein: CASSFRGEKSQHF
D gene: TRBD2; clone size: -; J gene: TRBJ2-3; V gene: TRBV4-2; CDR3 DNA: TGTGCCAGCAGCCGGACTAGCGGAATCACAGATATGCAGTATTTT; CDR3 protein: CASSRTSGITDMQYF
D gene: TRBD2; clone size: -; J gene: TRBJ2-5; V gene: TRBV5-4; CDR3 DNA: TGTGCCAGCAGCTTGTTACTAGCGGGGCTCCAAGAGACCCAGTACTTC; CDR3 protein: CASSLLLAGLQETQYF
D gene: -; clone size: -; J gene: TRBJ1-1; V gene: TRBV19; CDR3 DNA: TGTGCCAGTAGTATAGCCGACACCCGGTGGACTGAAGCTTTCTTT; CDR3 protein: CASSIADTRWTEAFF
D gene: TRBD1; clone size: -; J gene: TRBJ1-1; V gene: TRBV29-1; CDR3 DNA: TGCAGCGTTGAAAGCCGGACAGGGGTCGGGTATGAAGCTTTCTTT; CDR3 protein: CSVESRTGVGYEAFF
D gene: -; clone size: -; J gene: TRBJ2-7; V gene: TRBV27; CDR3 DNA: TGTGCCAGCAGTTTTGGGTGGTGGGCAGGGGTCCACGAGCAGTACTTC; CDR3 protein: CASSFGWWAGVHEQYF
D gene: -; clone size: -; J gene: TRBJ2-1; V gene: TRBV6-5; CDR3 DNA: TGTGCCAGCAGTTATGGAGAGGATGAGCAGTTCTTC; CDR3 protein: CASSYGEDEQFF
D gene: -; clone size: -; J gene: TRBJ2-1; V gene: TRBV5-1; CDR3 DNA: TGCGCCAGCAGCCGGCCACAGTGGAACAGAGTGCAGTTCTTC; CDR3 protein: CASSRPQWNRVQFF
D gene: -; clone size: -; J gene: TRBJ2-7; V gene: TRBV19; CDR3 DNA: TGTGCCAGTAGTGCCGGGGGTCCGGAGCAGTACTTC; CDR3 protein: CASSAGGPEQYF
D gene: -; clone size: -; J gene: TRBJ1-4; V gene: TRBV28; CDR3 DNA: TGTGCCAGCACCAAGGAGGGGACTAATGAAAAACTGTTTTTT; CDR3 protein: CASTKEGTNEKLFF
D gene: TRBD1; clone size: once; J gene: TRBJ1-2; V gene: TRBV4-3; CDR3 DNA: TGCGCCAGCAGCCTTTTAGCGGCAGTCGGGACAGGGAAGTATGGCTACACCTTC; CDR3 protein: CASSLLAAVGTGKYGYTF
D gene: -; clone size: -; J gene: TRBJ1-3; V gene: TRBV7-9; CDR3 DNA: TGTGCCAGCAGCTTTCCGGTGGACACCATATATTTT; CDR3 protein: CASSFPVDTIYF
D gene: TRBD2; clone size: -; J gene: TRBJ2-3; V gene: TRBV15; CDR3 DNA: TGTGCCACCAGCAGAACCGGGACTAGCGGGAGGGATCTGGGGACAGATACGCAGTATTTT; CDR3 protein: CATSRTGTSGRDLGTDTQYF
D gene: -; clone size: once; J gene: TRBJ1-5; V gene: TRBV28; CDR3 DNA: TGTGCCAGCAGTTTTCGTCCAGGCGCAAATCAGCCCCAGCATTTT; CDR3 protein: CASSFRPGANQPQHF
D gene: -; clone size: -; J gene: TRBJ1-5; V gene: TRBV6-6; CDR3 DNA: TGTGCCAGCAGTTACCCCTATCAGCCCCAGCATTTT; CDR3 protein: CASSYPYQPQHF
D gene: TRBD2; clone size: -; J gene: TRBJ2-7; V gene: TRBV7-8; CDR3 DNA: TGTGCCAGCAGGGTCTTTACTAGCGGGTTCTCCTACGAGCAGTACTTC; CDR3 protein: CASRVFTSGFSYEQYF
D gene: TRBD1; clone size: -; J gene: TRBJ1-1; V gene: TRBV5-1; CDR3 DNA: TGCGCCAGCAGCTCCGGACAGGGGGTTACTGAAGCTTTCTTT; CDR3 protein: CASSSGQGVTEAFF
D gene: -; clone size: once; J gene: TRBJ1-1; V gene: TRBV28; CDR3 DNA: TGTGCCAGCCAACACGGGGCTGAAGCTTTCTTT; CDR3 protein: CASQHGAEAFF
D gene: TRBD1; clone size: once; J gene: TRBJ1-4; V gene: TRBV5-5; CDR3 DNA: TGTGCCAGCAGCAAACCGGGACAGGGAGGAGAAAAACTGTTTTTT; CDR3 protein: CASSKPGQGGEKLFF
D gene: -; clone size: -; J gene: TRBJ2-1; V gene: TRBV7-9; CDR3 DNA: TGTGCCAGCAGCTTAGCTGTCTTCCTACGCGGGACCTTCAATGAGCAGTTCTTC; CDR3 protein: CASSLAVFLRGTFNEQFF